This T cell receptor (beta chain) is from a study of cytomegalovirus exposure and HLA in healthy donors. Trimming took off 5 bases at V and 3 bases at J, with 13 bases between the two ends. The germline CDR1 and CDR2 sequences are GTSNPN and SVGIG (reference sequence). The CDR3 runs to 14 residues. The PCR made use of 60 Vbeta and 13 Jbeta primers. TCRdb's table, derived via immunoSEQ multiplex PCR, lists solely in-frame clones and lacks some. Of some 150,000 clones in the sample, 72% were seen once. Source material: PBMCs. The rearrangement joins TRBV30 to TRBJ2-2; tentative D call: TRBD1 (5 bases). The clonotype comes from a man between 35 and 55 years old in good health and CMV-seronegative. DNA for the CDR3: TGTGCCTGGTCAGCAGGGTTCGACACCGGGGAGCTGTTTTTT. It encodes CAWSAGFDTGELFF. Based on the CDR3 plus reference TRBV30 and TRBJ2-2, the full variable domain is SQTIHQWPATLVQPVGSPLSLECTVEGTSNPNLYWYRQAAGRGLQLLFYSVGIGQISSEVPQNLSASRPQDRQFILSSKKLLLSDSGFYLCAWSAGFDTGELFFGEGSRLTVL.